Below are 32 T cell receptor beta chains sequenced from a single sample in a study of blood T cell repertoires in COVID-19. Measured with immunoSEQ multiplex PCR; TCRdb has only the in-frame clones, and not every one. The repertoire holds 350,000 to 450,000 clones, with roughly 91% as singletons. Specimen: PBMCs or T cells enriched from blood (not recorded which). The receptors shown here come from a woman in her twenties or thirties who had recovered from COVID-19.

V is TRBV28 and J is TRBJ1-2; TRBD1 is a possible D gene (5 bases). This CDR3 is built from 16 residues. The germline V gene has CDR1 MDHEN and CDR2 SYDVKM. V was trimmed by 5 bases and J by 3 bases, leaving 19 bases between them. The CDR3 coding sequence is TGTGCCAGCAGTCCCGAAACGGGGGTTAGTGACTATGGCTACACCTTC. Translation gives CASSPETGVSDYGYTF.

The genes are TRBV28 and TRBJ1-5, with D uncertain. The CDR3 sequence is 16 residues long. With 3 bases removed from V and 0 bases from J, the gap between germline ends came to 12 bases. CDR1 is MDHEN and CDR2 is SYDVKM in the germline V gene. As DNA, the CDR3 is TGTGCCAGCAGTTTGAGTGCGGTATATAGCAATCAGCCCCAGCATTTT. It yields the protein CASSLSAVYSNQPQHF.

This clone appeared a few times. The CDR3, as DNA: TGTGCCAGCAGCTTTAGGGGGAACACTGAAGCTTTCTTT. Translated, it gives CASSFRGNTEAFF. The rearrangement links TRBV5-5 to TRBJ1-1; the D gene is possibly TRBD1 (5 bases). The germline CDR1 and CDR2 sequences are SGHKS and YYEKEE (reference sequence). Between the trimmed V and J ends, which lost 2 bases and 1 base, there was a span of 6 bases. CDR3 length: 13 residues.

CDR3 amino acids: CAISDRGNKETQYF. As DNA, the CDR3 is TGTGCCATCAGTGATCGGGGGAATAAAGAGACCCAGTACTTC. This chain uses TRBV10-3 with TRBJ2-5; possible D gene TRBD2, 6 bases. CDR1 ENHRY and CDR2 SYGVKD come from the germline V gene. The V and J ends lost 3 bases and 3 bases respectively, with 11 bases between them. The CDR3 length is 14 residues.

The rearrangement joins TRBV19 to TRBJ2-5; 16 nucleotides match TRBD2. This CDR3 has 20 amino acids. Losses at the gene ends were 0 bases for V and 1 base for J; bases not matched to a gene: 8. Germline CDR1 LNHDA, CDR2 SQIVND (reference sequence). This CDR3 is CASSIDLGTSGRAVQETQYF. The CDR3 nucleotides read TGTGCCAGTAGTATAGACCTCGGGACTAGCGGGAGGGCCGTCCAAGAGACCCAGTACTTC.

There are a few counts of this clone. The chain recombines TRBV19 with TRBJ1-2, with TRBD1 matching 7 bases. The J segment lost 4 bases and the V segment lost 3 bases, leaving 14 bases of the junction unmatched. The germline V gene has CDR1 LNHDA and CDR2 SQIVND (reference sequence). This CDR3 contains 17 residues. In DNA, the CDR3 is TGTGCCAGTAGTATCTCAATGACAGGGTCGACCTCCTATGGCTACACCTTC. Its protein is CASSISMTGSTSYGYTF.

CDR3 in DNA: TGTGCCAGCAGCCTAGAGAAGGGACTAGCTTTGTACAATGAGCAGTTCTTC. This sequence encodes CASSLEKGLALYNEQFF. The chain has TRBV3-1 (or the pseudogene TRBV3-2) and TRBJ2-1; TRBD2 matches at 9 bases. The CDR3 is made up of 17 amino acids. In germline, CDR1 is LGHDT, CDR2 YNNKEL (reference sequence). With V trimmed by 4 bases and J by 4 bases, 11 bases remained unmatched.

Concerning this clone: This sample includes further DNA sequences coding for the same CDR3. The rearrangement joins TRBV7-2 to TRBJ1-5; D possibly corresponds to TRBD1 (5 bases). This CDR3 has 13 residues. V dropped 5 bases and J dropped 4 bases, with 9 bases sitting between them. Germline lookup yields CDR1 SGHTA and CDR2 FQGNSA. The CDR3 reads CASSTRGNQPQHF. The CDR3 nucleotides are TGTGCCAGCAGCACCCGGGGGAATCAGCCCCAGCATTTT. Full variable domain (rest looked up from reference TRBV7-2 and TRBJ1-5): GAGVSQSPSNKVTEKGKDVELRCDPISGHTALYWYRQSLGQGLEFLIYFQGNSAPDKSGLPSDRFSAERTGGSVSTLTIQRTQQEDSAVYLCASSTRGNQPQHFGDGTRLSIL.

The chain recombines TRBV3-1 (or the pseudogene TRBV3-2) with TRBJ2-5; 7 nucleotides match TRBD1. Per germline, CDR1 LGHDT and CDR2 YNNKEL (reference sequence). The CDR3 contains 15 residues. V gave up 4 bases and J gave up 2 bases; unmatched junction bases: 7. Here the CDR3 DNA reads TGTGCCAGCAGCCCCCCGGACAGGCTGCAAGAGACCCAGTACTTC. This encodes CASSPPDRLQETQYF.

This CDR3 reads CATSDPTSGSKSEQYF. DNA for the CDR3: TGTGCCACCAGTGACCCCACTAGCGGGAGTAAGAGCGAGCAGTACTTC. This sequence joins TRBV24-1 and TRBJ2-7; 11 bases are shared with TRBD2. The CDR3 extends over 16 amino acids. J lost 6 bases, V lost 4 bases, and 10 bases had no gene match. Germline CDR1 reads KGHDR; CDR2 reads SFDVKD.

The CDR3 here is CASSFDRGGGYTF. As DNA, the CDR3 is TGTGCCAGCAGCTTTGACAGGGGTGGAGGCTACACCTTC. The V call is TRBV7-3, the J call TRBJ1-2; 8 nucleotides align to TRBD1. CDR1 SGHTA and CDR2 FQGTGA come from the germline V gene. This CDR3 has 13 residues. V shed 3 bases, J shed 8 bases, and the junction held 5 bases outside the gene matches.

This clone was counted once. CDR3 protein: CASSPRTGTGEKLFF. The DNA for the CDR3 is TGTGCCAGCTCACCAAGGACAGGGACTGGTGAAAAACTGTTTTTT. The gene calls are TRBV18 and TRBJ1-4, with 8 bases fitting TRBD1. The CDR3 is 15 residues long. V was clipped by 2 bases and J by 7 bases; unmatched bases: 6. Germline-derived CDR1 and CDR2 are KGHSH and LQKENI.

This rearrangement joins TRBV19 to TRBJ1-4; 7 nucleotides line up with TRBD1. The germline V gene encodes CDR1 LNHDA and CDR2 SQIVND (reference sequence). The CDR3 is 13 amino acids. Trimming removed 6 bases from V and 8 bases from J; junction bases left unmatched: 6. CDR3 sequence: CASSILRGEKLFF. The CDR3 DNA reads TGTGCCAGTAGCATTCTCAGGGGGGAAAAACTGTTTTTT.

J is TRBJ2-7 and V is TRBV5-4; perhaps TRBD1 as D (6 bases). The CDR3 totals 14 residues. Germline-derived CDR1 and CDR2 are SGHNT and YYREEE (reference sequence). The ends were cut back, 4 bases at V and 7 bases at J, with 18 bases in the middle. CDR3 sequence reads: CASSAGQNHLEQYF. In DNA form, the CDR3 reads TGTGCCAGCAGCGCTGGACAGAACCATCTGGAGCAGTACTTC.

This clone occurred a few times. The chain is built from TRBV4-1 and TRBJ2-3; TRBD2 is a possible D gene (5 bases). The CDR3 runs 12 residues. V was cut by 6 bases and J by 8 bases, with 12 bases left in between. Germline assignment: CDR1 MGHRA and CDR2 YSYEKL. The CDR3 region has the DNA TGCGCCAGCAGGCCCGCCCGGGGTACGCAGTATTTT. Translation: CASRPARGTQYF.

V is TRBV28 and J is TRBJ2-2; a weak D match, TRBD1 (5 bases). V lost 5 bases and J lost 5, with 12 bases in between. CDR3 length equals 14 residues. Germline loops: CDR1 MDHEN, CDR2 SYDVKM. Here the CDR3 DNA reads TGTGCCAGCAGTCCAACGACAGAGACCGGGGAGCTGTTTTTT. It encodes CASSPTTETGELFF.

The count of this clone is one. The chain combines TRBV5-6 with TRBJ2-7; no definite D call. V lost 2 bases and J lost 5, with 8 bases in between. The CDR3 spans 12 residues. From germline, CDR1 is SGHDT and CDR2 YYEEEE. The CDR3: CASSFGRNEQYF. CDR3 coding DNA: TGTGCCAGCAGCTTTGGCCGTAACGAGCAGTACTTC. Filled out from reference TRBV5-6 and TRBJ2-7, the complete variable domain reads DAGVTQSPTHLIKTRGQQVTLRCSPKSGHDTVSWYQQALGQGPQFIFQYYEEEERQRGNFPDRFSGHQFPNYSSELNVNALLLGDSALYLCASSFGRNEQYFGPGTRLTVT.

A few counts support this clone. The CDR3 reads CASSPTGVDTEAFF. In DNA, the CDR3 is TGTGCCAGCTCACCAACAGGGGTGGACACTGAAGCTTTCTTT. The chain combines TRBV18 with TRBJ1-1; 7 bases fit TRBD1. This CDR3 has 14 residues. CDR1 is KGHSH and CDR2 is LQKENI in the germline V gene. Trimming cost V 2 bases and J 3 bases; bases outside gene matches: 3.

The rearrangement uses TRBV5-1 and TRBJ2-7, with D maybe TRBD1 (5 bases). Trimming removed 3 bases at V and 3 bases at J, with 10 bases between. Germline V gene data show CDR1 as SGHRS and CDR2 as YFSETQ. The length of the CDR3 is 13 residues. The CDR3 loop is CASSSSTVYEQYF. The CDR3 DNA is TGCGCCAGCAGCTCTTCGACAGTCTACGAGCAGTACTTC. The whole variable domain, filled in from reference TRBV5-1 and TRBJ2-7, reads KAGVTQTPRYLIKTRGQQVTLSCSPISGHRSVSWYQQTPGQGLQFLFEYFSETQRNKGNFPGRFSGRQFSNSRSEMNVSTLELGDSALYLCASSSSTVYEQYFGPGTRLTVT.

The V and J genes are TRBV5-1 and TRBJ1-1; TRBD1 agrees at 9 bases. V dropped 4 bases and J dropped 9; count of bases not matched to a gene: 16. The germline V gene has CDR1 SGHRS and CDR2 YFSETQ. The CDR3 runs to 16 residues. CDR3: CASSARPGQGGLKAFF. DNA of the CDR3: TGCGCCAGCAGCGCCCGTCCGGGACAGGGCGGTCTTAAAGCTTTCTTT.

This clone was counted once. The chain joins TRBV6-5 to TRBJ2-1, with D maybe TRBD1 (6 bases). Germline values: CDR1 MNHEY, CDR2 SVGAGI. V was pared by 6 bases and J by 10 bases, with 10 bases between. CDR3 length: 11 amino acids. This CDR3 is CASSSDSEQFF. CDR3 in DNA: TGTGCCAGCAGCTCGGACAGCGAGCAGTTCTTC.

CDR3 nucleotides: TGTGCCAGTAGTCCGGGGACTAGCGGGGGGCTATTGTACCAAGAGACCCAGTACTTC. It codes for CASSPGTSGGLLYQETQYF. The rearrangement uses TRBV19 and TRBJ2-5, with TRBD2 matching 15 bases. The V and J ends lost 5 bases and 0 bases, in that order; junction bases with no gene match: 10. In germline, CDR1 is LNHDA, CDR2 SQIVND (reference sequence). CDR3 length: 19 amino acids.

The V call is TRBV29-1, the J call TRBJ1-1; a weak D match, TRBD1 (5 bases). The V end lost 8 bases, the J end lost 2 bases, and 15 bases lay between the germline ends. The CDR3 totals 13 residues. CDR1 is SQVTM, CDR2 ANQGSEA, per germline. CDR3: CSTKSTENTEAFF. CDR3 DNA sequence: TGCAGCACTAAGTCGACAGAAAACACTGAAGCTTTCTTT.

The chain uses TRBV7-6 and TRBJ2-5; 12 bases line up with TRBD1. The junction had 18 bases not matched to a gene; V was cut back by 5 bases and J by 5 bases. The CDR3 consists of 19 residues. The germline CDR1 and CDR2 sequences are SGHVS and FNYEAQ. For the CDR3, the DNA is TGTGCCAGCAGCACCACCCCCTCCGGGACAGGGGGCGCCGGGGAGACCCAGTACTTC. It specifies CASSTTPSGTGGAGETQYF.

The chain uses TRBV7-3 and TRBJ2-1; 7 bases align to TRBD2. The germline V gene encodes CDR1 SGHTA and CDR2 FQGTGA. Trimming at V came to 4 bases and at J to 5 bases, leaving 5 bases not matched to a gene. The CDR3 runs to 14 residues. Here the CDR3 DNA reads TGTGCCAGCAGCTCCGGACTAGGAGACAATGAGCAGTTCTTC. It encodes CASSSGLGDNEQFF.

The chain combines TRBV19 with TRBJ1-2; 9 nucleotides line up with TRBD1. The CDR3 totals 14 residues. Per the germline V gene, CDR1 is LNHDA and CDR2 is SQIVND (reference sequence). Trimming cost V 6 bases and J 8 bases; bases outside gene matches: 10. CDR3 DNA: TGTGCCAGTAGCCTCCGGGACAGGGTACAAGGCTACACCTTC. As protein: CASSLRDRVQGYTF.

The chain joins TRBV19 to TRBJ2-1; D call uncertain. The CDR3 has 14 residues. Germline V gene sequence: CDR1 LNHDA, CDR2 SQIVND (reference sequence). Deletions cut 5 bases from V and 10 bases from J, with 18 bases between. The CDR3 is CASSPPPPEKEQFF. In DNA, the CDR3 is TGTGCCAGTAGTCCTCCACCTCCTGAGAAGGAGCAGTTCTTC.

The chain joins TRBV19 to TRBJ2-1, with 7 nucleotides matching TRBD1. From germline, CDR1 is LNHDA and CDR2 SQIVND (reference sequence). The CDR3 is made up of 14 amino acids. The V segment lost 5 bases and the J segment 2 bases; nucleotides outside the gene matches: 3. The CDR3 region is CASSPTGTYNEQFF. The CDR3, as DNA: TGTGCCAGTAGTCCGACAGGGACCTACAATGAGCAGTTCTTC.

The chain combines TRBV5-1 with TRBJ2-3; maybe TRBD1 (6 bases). Deletions cut 2 bases from V and 5 bases from J, with 12 bases between. Looked up from germline, CDR1 is SGHRS and CDR2 is YFSETQ. The length of the CDR3 is 14 residues. The CDR3 loop is CASSFNKQGDTQYF. The CDR3 region has the DNA TGCGCCAGCAGCTTTAATAAACAGGGAGATACGCAGTATTTT.

This chain uses TRBV4-1 with TRBJ1-1; no definite D call. The germline V and J ends were trimmed by 1 base and 0 bases, with 9 bases remaining between them. This CDR3 is built from 15 residues. Germline CDR1 reads MGHRA; CDR2 reads YSYEKL. In DNA, the CDR3 is TGCGCCAGCAGCCAAGTAGCACACCTGAACACTGAAGCTTTCTTT. Amino acids: CASSQVAHLNTEAFF.

The V and J genes are TRBV10-3 and TRBJ2-1; D not certain. V gave up 3 bases and J gave up 3 bases, with 6 bases separating them. The length of the CDR3 is 13 residues. From germline, CDR1 is ENHRY and CDR2 SYGVKD. The CDR3 reads CAISETFYNEQFF. The CDR3 coding sequence is TGTGCCATCAGTGAAACTTTCTACAATGAGCAGTTCTTC.

The chain carries TRBV3-1 (or the pseudogene TRBV3-2) and TRBJ1-1; no clear D gene. The length of the CDR3 is 13 residues. CDR1 and CDR2 from the germline V gene are LGHDT and YNNKEL (reference sequence). Trimming left V 1 base short and J 4 bases short, with 7 bases between. The DNA of the CDR3 is TGTGCCAGCAGCCAAGGAGGTAGCACTGAAGCTTTCTTT. Its protein is CASSQGGSTEAFF.